This is a list of T cell receptor beta chains from one sample in a study of tumour-infiltrating T cells in Burkitt lymphoma. Produced via immunoSEQ multiplex PCR; TCRdb's table is partial and in-frame only. Of over a thousand clones in the sample, approximately 11% are singletons; the top ten hold approximately 4.9%. The sequencing input was tumor tissue. These receptors were taken from a human donor with Burkitt lymphoma. CDR3s include the opening cysteine and the closing phenylalanine or tryptophan. The D gene is left open where the match is weak.

>TRBJ2-7|-|TRBV19
CASSTTPTYEQYF
>TRBJ1-2|-|TRBV9
CASSVATEGNTGYTF
>TRBJ2-7|TRBD2|TRBV11-2
CASSHSGGSGEQYF
>TRBJ2-3|-|TRBV11-2
CASSLVTDTQYF
>TRBJ2-2|TRBD1|TRBV27
CASRQGANTGELFF
>TRBJ2-7|-|TRBV10-1
CASSEGEAQYF
>TRBJ1-5|-|TRBV7-8
CASSLATSGYSNQPQHF
>TRBJ2-1|TRBD1|TRBV10-1
CASSPGTGRGNEQFF
>TRBJ2-2|TRBD1|TRBV7-3
CASSLDPGQGPGGTGELFF
>TRBJ1-1|TRBD1|TRBV14
CASSPWDRGRETEAFF
>TRBJ2-1|TRBD2|TRBV27
CASSPRMAGVTYNEQFF
>TRBJ1-2|-|TRBV19
CASKRADSNYGYTF
>TRBJ1-2|-|TRBV6-1
CASSEARWGWVGYTF
>TRBJ2-7|-|TRBV5-6
CASSLVDRSYEQYF
>TRBJ2-5|TRBD2|TRBV14
CASSQGSYAGGETQYF
>TRBJ1-2|-|TRBV6-5
CASSTQTHYGYTF
>TRBJ2-7|TRBD2|TRBV11-2
CASSRSGGSGEQYF
>TRBJ1-5|-|TRBV6-6
CASSQITGINQPQHF
>TRBJ2-3|-|TRBV5-1
CASGDSTDTQYF
>TRBJ2-5|TRBD2|TRBV25-1
CASSRNRGGETQYF
>TRBJ1-1|-|TRBV7-9
CASSFSSEAFF
>TRBJ2-5|TRBD2|TRBV9
CASSAEGGASGGETQYF
>TRBJ1-1|-|TRBV25-1
CASSALGRALNTEAFF
>TRBJ2-1|-|TRBV6-4
CASSDSYNEQFF
>TRBJ2-5|TRBD2|TRBV15
CATSTRGGETQYF
>TRBJ1-6|TRBD1|TRBV29-1
CRVNVRDRNSPLHF
>TRBJ1-2|-|TRBV4-2
CATYSEAAYGYTF
>TRBJ1-1|TRBD1|TRBV5-6
CASSSTGGGITEAFF
>TRBJ2-7|-|TRBV5-6
CASSLAPLYEQYF
>TRBJ1-4|-|TRBV2
CASSRRGPNEKLFF
>TRBJ2-2|-|TRBV5-1
CASSQESGELFF
>TRBJ2-7|-|TRBV5-1
CASSLYQAALSYEQYF
>TRBJ1-1|-|TRBV20-1
CSARRNTEAFF